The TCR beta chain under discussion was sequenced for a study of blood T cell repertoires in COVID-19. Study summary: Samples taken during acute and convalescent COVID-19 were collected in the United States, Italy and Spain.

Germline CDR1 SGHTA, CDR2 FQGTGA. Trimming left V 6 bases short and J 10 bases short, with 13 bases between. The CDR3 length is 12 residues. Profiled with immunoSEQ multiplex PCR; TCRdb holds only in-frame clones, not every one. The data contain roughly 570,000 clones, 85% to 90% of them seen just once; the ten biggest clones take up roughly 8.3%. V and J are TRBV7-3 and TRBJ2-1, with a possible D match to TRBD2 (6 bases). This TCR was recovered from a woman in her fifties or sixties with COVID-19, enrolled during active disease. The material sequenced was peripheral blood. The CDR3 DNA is TGTGCCAGCAGTTCCCGGGGGAGCGAGCAGTTCTTC. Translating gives CASSSRGSEQFF.